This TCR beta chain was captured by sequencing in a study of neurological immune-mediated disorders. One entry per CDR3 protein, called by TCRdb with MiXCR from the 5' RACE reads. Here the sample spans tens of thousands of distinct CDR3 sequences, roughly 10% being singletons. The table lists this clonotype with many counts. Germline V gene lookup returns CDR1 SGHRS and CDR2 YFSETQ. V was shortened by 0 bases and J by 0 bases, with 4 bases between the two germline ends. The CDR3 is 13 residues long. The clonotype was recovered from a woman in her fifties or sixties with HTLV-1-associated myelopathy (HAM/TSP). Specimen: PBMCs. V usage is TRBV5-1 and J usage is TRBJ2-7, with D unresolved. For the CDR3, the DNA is TGCGCCAGCAGCTTGGCCCCCTCCTACGAGCAGTACTTC. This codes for CASSLAPSYEQYF. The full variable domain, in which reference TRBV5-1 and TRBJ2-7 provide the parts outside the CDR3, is KAGVTQTPRYLIKTRGQQVTLSCSPISGHRSVSWYQQTPGQGLQFLFEYFSETQRNKGNFPGRFSGRQFSNSRSEMNVSTLELGDSALYLCASSLAPSYEQYFGPGTRLTVT.